Shown below are 21 T cell receptor beta chains from a single sample sequenced in a study of patients and donors after allogeneic stem cell transplantation. MiXCR, applied by TCRdb to the RT-PCR reads, yields one record per CDR3 protein. The sample carries some 880,000 distinct CDR3 sequences, about a sixth recorded once. The sample was blood, either unsorted or a sorted T cell fraction (not recorded which). Receptors were obtained from a human donor who was either an allogeneic HSCT recipient or a stem cell or donor lymphocyte infusion donor (not recorded which). It is not recorded whose cells these are; they may come from a transplant donor.

This sequence joins TRBV20-1 and TRBJ2-1, with a weak D call TRBD2 (5 bases). Trimming stripped 3 bases from V and 5 bases from J, with 11 bases between. Per the germline V gene, CDR1 is DFQATT and CDR2 is SNEGSKA (reference sequence). The CDR3 is 13 residues long. CDR3 sequence reads: CSASGIIHNEQFF. The CDR3 DNA reads TGCAGTGCTAGCGGGATCATCCACAATGAGCAGTTCTTC.

This clonotype was counted between two and nine times. This chain links TRBV20-1 with TRBJ2-7; 10 bases align to TRBD2. V lost 5 bases and J lost 2; bases outside the gene matches: 9. Germline V gene data show CDR1 as DFQATT and CDR2 as SNEGSKA (reference sequence). CDR3 size: 15 residues. In DNA, the CDR3 is TGCAGTGCTCCTCTTAGCGGGAGGACGGCCTACGAGCAGTACTTC. The encoded protein is CSAPLSGRTAYEQYF.

To note about this clonotype: It may be a read error: a sequence one base away is much more abundant. V gene TRBV2 combines with J gene TRBJ1-1; D unresolved. This CDR3 is 12 amino acids long. V was pared by 3 bases and J by 1 base, with 3 bases between. Germline CDR1 reads SNHLY; CDR2 reads FYNNEI. The DNA of the CDR3 is TGTGCCAGCAGTGACAAGAACACTGAAGCTTTCTTT. It translates to CASSDKNTEAFF.

This clonotype was seen many times. The chain carries TRBV29-1 and TRBJ2-1, with TRBD1 matching over 9 bases. The CDR3 is 15 residues long. J lost 10 bases, V lost 8 bases, and 18 bases had no gene match. Looked up from germline, CDR1 is SQVTM and CDR2 is ANQGSEA. This CDR3 is CSLRPGQGLVGEQFF. CDR3 coding DNA: TGCAGCCTAAGGCCGGGACAGGGCCTGGTGGGCGAGCAGTTCTTC.

The chain combines TRBV6-1 with TRBJ1-3, with D possibly being TRBD1 (5 bases). V gave up 5 bases and J gave up 3 bases, with 17 bases separating them. The CDR3 totals 16 residues. The germline V gene encodes CDR1 MNHNS and CDR2 SASEGT. The CDR3 loop is CASSQAGRMIGNTIYF. The CDR3 DNA is TGTGCCAGCAGTCAGGCAGGGAGGATGATTGGAAACACCATATATTTT.

This clonotype was seen a handful of times. V gene TRBV7-2 combines with J gene TRBJ2-7; the D is unclear. Germline V gene lookup returns CDR1 SGHTA and CDR2 FQGNSA. Trimming shortened V by 4 bases and J by 2 bases, and 12 bases separated the two germline ends. This CDR3 comprises 14 residues. CDR3 bases: TGTGCCAGCAGCTCTCCCTTTGGACCCTACGAGCAGTACTTC. It is translated as CASSSPFGPYEQYF.

This chain links TRBV6-5 with TRBJ2-1; the D gene is possibly TRBD2 (6 bases). In germline, CDR1 is MNHEY, CDR2 SVGAGI. This CDR3 has 17 amino acids. V lost 2 bases and J lost 1, with 15 bases in between. The DNA for the CDR3 is TGTGCCAGCAGTTACCATTCTAGCGTCCCGTCCTACAATGAGCAGTTCTTC. Encoded protein: CASSYHSSVPSYNEQFF.

V gene TRBV21-1 combines with J gene TRBJ1-1; the table's D call of TRBD1 was not tested on the DNA. TRBV21-1 is tagged as a pseudogene. The length of the CDR3 is 18 residues. The CDR3 loop reads CASSKGLGFDSSNTEAFF. The CDR3 DNA reads TGTGCCAGCAGCAAAGGATTGGGTTTTGACAGCTCGAACACTGAAGCTTTCTTT.

The chain is built from TRBV11-2 and TRBJ2-7, with TRBD1 matching over 7 bases. V was clipped by 10 bases and J by 3 bases; unmatched bases: 9. Germline V gene sequence: CDR1 SGHAT, CDR2 FQNNGV. CDR3 length: 13 residues. This CDR3 is CANARDSVYEQYF. The DNA of the CDR3 is TGTGCCAACGCACGGGACAGTGTCTACGAGCAGTACTTC.

This clonotype was observed a handful of times. V gene TRBV27 combines with J gene TRBJ2-3; the D gene is possibly TRBD2 (5 bases). The germline gives CDR1 MNHEY, CDR2 SMNVEV (reference sequence). This CDR3 has 15 amino acids. Trimming took off 2 bases at V and 4 bases at J, with 13 bases between the two ends. CDR3 region: CASSLSGGWADTQYF. The CDR3 region has the DNA TGTGCCAGCAGTTTAAGTGGAGGATGGGCAGATACGCAGTATTTT.

This clonotype was detected a few times. The chain employs TRBV14 and TRBJ2-5, with D tentatively TRBD2 (6 bases). Looked up from germline, CDR1 is SGHDN and CDR2 is FVKESK. Trimming left V 2 bases short and J 4 bases short, with 14 bases between. This CDR3 has 15 amino acids. The DNA for the CDR3 is TGTGCCAGCAGCCAATTTAGCGGTGGGGCAGAGACCCAGTACTTC. Encoded protein: CASSQFSGGAETQYF.

The rearrangement links TRBV20-1 to TRBJ2-7, with D possibly TRBD2 on 7 matching bases. Germline lookup yields CDR1 DFQATT and CDR2 SNEGSKA (reference sequence). This CDR3 is 12 amino acids long. Trimming took 5 bases from V and 4 from J, leaving 12 bases between them. The CDR3 region is CSAVGGGYEQYF. DNA for the CDR3: TGCAGTGCTGTAGGGGGGGGTTACGAGCAGTACTTC.

This clonotype was seen more than once but under ten times. The chain links TRBV5-1 to TRBJ2-3; TRBD2 agrees at 11 bases. CDR3 size: 15 residues. Germline CDR1 and CDR2: SGHRS and YFSETQ. V shed 4 bases, J shed 6 bases, and the junction held 7 bases outside the gene matches. The chain's CDR3 is CASSPGLAERDTQYF. The DNA of the CDR3 is TGCGCCAGCAGCCCGGGACTAGCGGAACGGGATACGCAGTATTTT.

The gene calls are TRBV29-1 and TRBJ1-2; TRBD1 aligns across 8 bases. The V gene's germline CDR1 is SQVTM and CDR2 ANQGSEA. V lost 2 bases to trimming and J lost 3 bases; unmatched junction nucleotides: 2. The CDR3 runs to 13 residues. The CDR3 DNA reads as TGCAGCGTTGAACGGGACAGGTACTATGGCTACACCTTC. This translates into CSVERDRYYGYTF.

This sequence joins TRBV27 and TRBJ2-1, with 9 nucleotides matching TRBD2. The CDR3 spans 17 residues. Germline V gives CDR1 MNHEY, CDR2 SMNVEV (reference sequence). Trimming at V came to 3 bases and at J to 9 bases, leaving 15 bases not matched to a gene. The CDR3 sequence: CASSFISGRSYASEQFF. Written as DNA, the CDR3 is TGTGCCAGCAGTTTTATTAGCGGGAGATCCTACGCGAGTGAGCAGTTCTTC.

V usage is TRBV20-1 and J usage is TRBJ2-5, with TRBD2 as a possible D gene (6 bases). The CDR3 runs 13 residues. V dropped 6 bases and J dropped 1 base, with 12 bases sitting between them. Germline assignment: CDR1 DFQATT and CDR2 SNEGSKA (reference sequence). CDR3 coding DNA: TGCAGTGCACCTCGGGACTCCCAAGAGACCCAGTACTTC. Translating gives CSAPRDSQETQYF.

This clonotype was seen a handful of times. V is TRBV5-1 and J is TRBJ2-1; no definite D call. The V end lost 6 bases, the J end lost 5 bases, and 6 bases lay between the germline ends. Germline lookup yields CDR1 SGHRS and CDR2 YFSETQ. The CDR3 runs 11 residues. The CDR3 DNA is TGCGCCAGCAAACTCAACAATGAGCAGTTCTTC. This codes for CASKLNNEQFF.

A remark on this clonotype: At one of its ends the junction is not consistent with the germline gene, which may arise from a read error. V gene TRBV9 combines with J gene TRBJ2-3, with 9 bases matching TRBD2. CDR1 SGDLS and CDR2 YYNGEE come from the germline V gene. CDR3 length: 16 residues. The CDR3 loop reads CASSARGAGGTETQYF. The CDR3 bases are TGTGCCAGCAGCGCCCGAGGAGCGGGGGGCACAGAAACGCAGTATTTT.

This clonotype was detected only a few times. The chain recombines TRBV7-2 with TRBJ2-1, with D uncertain. Per the germline V gene, CDR1 is SGHTA and CDR2 is FQGNSA. The ends were cut back, 1 base at V and 8 bases at J, with 9 bases in the middle. The CDR3 covers 13 residues. CDR3 coding DNA: TGTGCCAGCAGCTTAGTAAGTTACGATGAGCAGTTCTTC. Encoded protein: CASSLVSYDEQFF.

This clonotype was seen more than once but under ten times. This chain joins TRBV20-1 and TRBJ2-2, with D possibly being TRBD2 (6 bases). The ends were cut back, 1 base at V and 0 bases at J, with 12 bases in the middle. The CDR3 has 16 residues. In germline, CDR1 is DFQATT, CDR2 SNEGSKA (reference sequence). CDR3 protein: CSARVVSGANTGELFF. The CDR3 nucleotides are TGCAGTGCTAGAGTAGTCTCGGGGGCGAACACCGGGGAGCTGTTTTTT.

The V call is TRBV3-1, the J call TRBJ2-6; tentatively, D is TRBD1 (6 bases). Trimming took 8 bases from V and 12 from J, leaving 23 bases between them. This CDR3 has 15 amino acids. Looked up from germline, CDR1 is LGHDT and CDR2 is YNNKEL (reference sequence). Here the CDR3 reads CASSSGGQVAGVLTF. DNA for the CDR3: TGTGCCAGCTCGAGTGGGGGCCAGGTGGCCGGCGTCCTGACTTTC.